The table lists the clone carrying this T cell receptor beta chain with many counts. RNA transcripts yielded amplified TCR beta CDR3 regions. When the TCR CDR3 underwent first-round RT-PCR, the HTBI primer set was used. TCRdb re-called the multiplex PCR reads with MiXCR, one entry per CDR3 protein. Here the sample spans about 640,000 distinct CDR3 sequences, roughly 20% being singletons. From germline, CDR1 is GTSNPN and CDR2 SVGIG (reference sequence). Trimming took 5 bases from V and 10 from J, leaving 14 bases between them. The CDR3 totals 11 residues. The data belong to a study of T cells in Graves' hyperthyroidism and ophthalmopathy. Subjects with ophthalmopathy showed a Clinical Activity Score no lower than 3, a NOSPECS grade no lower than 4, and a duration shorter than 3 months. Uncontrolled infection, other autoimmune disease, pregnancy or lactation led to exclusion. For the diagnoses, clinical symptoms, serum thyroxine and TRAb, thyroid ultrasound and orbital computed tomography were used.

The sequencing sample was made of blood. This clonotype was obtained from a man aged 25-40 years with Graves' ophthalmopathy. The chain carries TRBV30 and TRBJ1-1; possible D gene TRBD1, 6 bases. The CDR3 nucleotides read TGTGCCTGGGAAGAGGGGGACGTAGCTTTCTTT. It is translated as CAWEEGDVAFF.